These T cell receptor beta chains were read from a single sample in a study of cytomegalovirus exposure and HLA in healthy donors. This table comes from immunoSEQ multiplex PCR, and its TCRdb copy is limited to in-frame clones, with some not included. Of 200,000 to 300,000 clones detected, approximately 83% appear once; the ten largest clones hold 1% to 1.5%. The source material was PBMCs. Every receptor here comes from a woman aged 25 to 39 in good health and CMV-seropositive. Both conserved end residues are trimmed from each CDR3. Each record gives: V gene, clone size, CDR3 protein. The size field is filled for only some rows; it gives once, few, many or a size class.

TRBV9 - ASSLRGLSYNEQF
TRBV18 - ASSPVGDYGYT
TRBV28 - ASSLGGPGEQY
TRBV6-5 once ASSHRGTNEKLF
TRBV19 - ASSTQRTGVYGNGYT
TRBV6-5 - ASSLQGAGDEQY
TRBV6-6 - ASSYPGYEQY
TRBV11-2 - ASRSFSGTSKGETQY
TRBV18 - ASSPGGGTDTQY
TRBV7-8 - ASSLGQGGRNQPQH
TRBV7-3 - ASSLIRNTEAF
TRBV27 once ASSLGGSGNTIY
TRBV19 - ASSINRVSYEQY
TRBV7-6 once ASSLAGLAGAGEQF
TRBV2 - ASNREVQETQY
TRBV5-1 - ASSSDGILTDTQY
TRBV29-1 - SGWTDNTEAF
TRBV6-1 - ASSVTGTGYGYT
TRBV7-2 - ASSPPSQGPGNTIY
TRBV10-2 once ASTNLFEQY
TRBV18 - ASSPTGNREQY
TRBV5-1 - ASSLDRGNTEAF
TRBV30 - AWTGLWYGYT
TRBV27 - ASSSPLETGNNEQF
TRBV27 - ASTLGGGLKQF
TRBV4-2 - ASSLYRESLETQY
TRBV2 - ASSEGANQPQH
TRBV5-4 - ASSSRSGGYEQY
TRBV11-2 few ASSQGQGLDGYT
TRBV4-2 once ASSQTRTGGETQY
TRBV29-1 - SVRQTGFYGYT
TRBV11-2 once ASSLEDWRSSYNEQF
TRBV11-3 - ASSSAYRLG
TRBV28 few ASSSGGRASEQY
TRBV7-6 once ASSLGTSGNSYNEQF
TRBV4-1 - ASSGGQGAYEQY
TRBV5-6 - ASSLYTYEQY
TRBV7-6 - ASSLEWRDLNEQF
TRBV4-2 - ASSQGTRGGPYEQY
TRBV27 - ASSLNGREQY
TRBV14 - ASSRGIRTDTQY
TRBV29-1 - SVEVGSGIGDTQY
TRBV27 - ASSLQGAGQPQH
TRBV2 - ASSPIGRNNEQF
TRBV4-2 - ASSQDAASSGDTQY
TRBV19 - ASSIGGGEYEQY
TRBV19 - ATERDRGRELF
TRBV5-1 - ASSFAWPNTGELF
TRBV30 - AWSDLSYNEQF
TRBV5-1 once ASYGNSYNEQF
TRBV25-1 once ASSVRLASSTDTQY
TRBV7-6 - ASSLGGHPEQY
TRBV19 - ASSIALGGRTGVYGYT
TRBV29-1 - SVGLAGDNEQF